These 19 T cell receptor beta chains were all obtained from the same sample, sequenced in a study of blood T cell repertoires in COVID-19. Method: immunoSEQ multiplex PCR; TCRdb's copy keeps in-frame clones and lacks some. The data contain more than 80,000 clones, about 70% of them singletons. Sequencing was carried out using peripheral blood. The receptors were sampled from a woman in her sixties or seventies in a cohort sampled during active or convalescent COVID-19.

This clone was counted between two and nine times. J is TRBJ2-7 and V is TRBV5-1; 10 positions agree with TRBD1. The CDR3 runs 14 residues. The V and J ends lost 5 bases and 4 bases, in that order; junction bases with no gene match: 6. Germline assignment: CDR1 SGHRS and CDR2 YFSETQ. The CDR3 here is CASSWGQGLYEQYF. The CDR3 DNA is TGCGCCAGCAGTTGGGGACAGGGGTTATACGAGCAGTACTTC.

The V call is TRBV6-5, the J call TRBJ1-1; perhaps TRBD1 as D (6 bases). Germline V gene sequence: CDR1 MNHEY, CDR2 SVGAGI. This CDR3 has 13 residues. V was trimmed by 4 bases and J by 7 bases, leaving 13 bases between them. CDR3 protein: CASSSSQGYEAFF. CDR3 nucleotides: TGTGCCAGCAGTTCTTCACAGGGATATGAAGCTTTCTTT.

The chain recombines TRBV11-2 with TRBJ1-5; tentatively, D is TRBD1 (5 bases). This CDR3 comprises 14 residues. From germline, CDR1 is SGHAT and CDR2 FQNNGV. V gave up 4 bases and J gave up 6 bases, with 13 bases separating them. The CDR3 spells CASSSARVGQPQHF. The CDR3 DNA is TGTGCCAGCAGCTCAGCCAGGGTGGGTCAGCCCCAGCATTTT.

This clone came up many times. This chain connects TRBV28 to TRBJ2-7, with 8 positions matching TRBD1. CDR1 is MDHEN, CDR2 SYDVKM, per germline. Trimming removed 6 bases from V and 5 bases from J; junction bases left unmatched: 12. The length of the CDR3 is 15 residues. CDR3 residues: CASSTWGQGAHEQYF. CDR3 bases: TGTGCCAGCAGCACTTGGGGGCAGGGGGCCCACGAGCAGTACTTC.

The CDR3, as DNA: TGTGCCAGCAGCTTAGGTCTCCCAGGACAAATTATTACTAATGAAAAACTGTTTTTT. It is translated as CASSLGLPGQIITNEKLFF. The genes are TRBV7-6 and TRBJ1-4; D might be TRBD1 (5 bases). Trimming took 1 base from V and 2 from J, leaving 20 bases between them. The CDR3 is 19 amino acids. Germline CDR1 and CDR2: SGHVS and FNYEAQ.

This chain connects TRBV18 to TRBJ1-4; 8 bases are a match to TRBD1. CDR1 is KGHSH and CDR2 is LQKENI in the germline V gene. The V segment lost 3 bases and the J segment 8 bases; nucleotides outside the gene matches: 5. The CDR3 runs to 14 residues. CDR3 loop: CASSPGQGGEKLFF. The CDR3 nucleotides are TGTGCCAGCTCACCCGGACAGGGAGGCGAAAAACTGTTTTTT.

This clone was counted many times. The chain recombines TRBV27 with TRBJ2-1; a weak D match, TRBD1 (6 bases). From germline, CDR1 is MNHEY and CDR2 SMNVEV (reference sequence). The CDR3 is made up of 14 amino acids. The V end was cut by 4 bases, the J end by 5 bases, with 12 bases between. The CDR3 region is CASSYTGTHNEQFF. In DNA form, the CDR3 reads TGTGCCAGCAGTTACACCGGGACACACAATGAGCAGTTCTTC.

V is TRBV6-5 and J is TRBJ1-2; no definite D call. V dropped 6 bases and J dropped 2 bases, with 13 bases sitting between them. Germline V gene sequence: CDR1 MNHEY, CDR2 SVGAGI. The CDR3 contains 14 residues. This chain's CDR3 is CASSRGSGNYGYTF. CDR3 sequence (DNA): TGTGCCAGCAGCCGAGGAAGTGGGAACTATGGCTACACCTTC.

This clone was seen only once. This sequence joins TRBV24-1 and TRBJ2-3; D might be TRBD2 (5 bases). In germline, CDR1 is KGHDR, CDR2 SFDVKD. This CDR3 region has 12 residues. Trimming removed 3 bases at V and 7 bases at J, with 7 bases between. As DNA, the CDR3 is TGTGCCACCAGTGATCTCGGGAATACGCAGTATTTT. This translates into CATSDLGNTQYF.

This clone showed up just once. The V and J genes are TRBV12-3 or TRBV12-4 and TRBJ1-2; D possibly corresponds to TRBD1 (5 bases). Trimming pared 7 bases from V and 6 bases from J, leaving 15 bases between. This CDR3 has 13 amino acids. CDR3 nucleotide sequence: TGTGCCAGCACCCTAGGGGCGGGGGATGGCTACACCTTC. Protein product: CASTLGAGDGYTF.

This clone was recorded only once. This chain links TRBV27 with TRBJ1-6, with 8 bases aligning to TRBD1. CDR1 and CDR2 from the germline V gene are MNHEY and SMNVEV (reference sequence). The CDR3 loop spans 15 amino acids. Germline trimming cut 6 bases from V and 7 bases from J; bases unmatched to any gene: 8. DNA of the CDR3: TGTGCCAGCAGGGTCCCGACAGGGGTCAATTCACCCCTCCACTTT. Its translation is CASRVPTGVNSPLHF.

The chain employs TRBV7-8 and TRBJ2-5, with 8 bases that match TRBD2. The ends lost 1 base at V and 4 bases at J; junction bases unmatched: 8. Germline loops: CDR1 SGHVS, CDR2 FQNEAQ. The length of the CDR3 is 16 residues. Here the CDR3 DNA reads TGTGCCAGCAGCTTAGGGGGACTAGGCGGAACAGAGACCCAGTACTTC. Its protein product is CASSLGGLGGTETQYF.

This chain links TRBV5-1 with TRBJ1-2; weak D call: TRBD1 (6 bases). The CDR3 extends over 13 amino acids. Germline V gene data show CDR1 as SGHRS and CDR2 as YFSETQ. V was clipped by 2 bases and J by 3 bases, with 8 bases between them. The CDR3 region has the DNA TGCGCCAGCAGCTTCGGGACACACTATGGCTACACCTTC. Its translation is CASSFGTHYGYTF.

The chain is built from TRBV9 and TRBJ2-7; D unclear. V lost 0 bases, J lost 0 bases, and 10 bases lay in between. The germline V gene encodes CDR1 SGDLS and CDR2 YYNGEE. This CDR3 spans 15 amino acids. The CDR3 DNA reads TGTGCCAGCAGCGTAGGGCCCACCGTCTCCTACGAGCAGTACTTC. This gives the protein CASSVGPTVSYEQYF.

The chain joins TRBV19 to TRBJ2-3, with 10 positions matching TRBD2. The V gene's germline CDR1 is LNHDA and CDR2 SQIVND (reference sequence). The CDR3 spans 16 residues. The J segment lost 2 bases and the V segment lost 5 bases, leaving 7 bases of the junction unmatched. The CDR3 region has the DNA TGTGCCAGTAGTCCTCAGCGGGGGGGCGTCACAGATACGCAGTATTTT. Residues: CASSPQRGGVTDTQYF.

The V and J genes are TRBV11-3 and TRBJ1-1; D might be TRBD1 (5 bases). Germline V lookup: CDR1 SGHNT, CDR2 YENEEA. This CDR3 has 15 residues. V was shortened by 5 bases and J by 1 base, with 14 bases between the two germline ends. In nucleotides, the CDR3 is TGTGCCAGCAGCCCTACGGGACTCCCGAACACTGAAGCTTTCTTT. Amino acids: CASSPTGLPNTEAFF.

The chain carries TRBV11-2 and TRBJ2-3, with 7 bases that match TRBD1. The CDR3 has 16 amino acids. Germline CDR1 is SGHAT and CDR2 is FQNNGV. Trimming took 1 base from V and 0 from J; bases not matched to a gene: 4. The chain's CDR3 is CASSLGQGLSTDTQYF. As DNA, the CDR3 is TGTGCCAGCAGCTTAGGACAGGGTCTTAGCACAGATACGCAGTATTTT.

This sequence joins TRBV19 and TRBJ1-3, with D perhaps matching TRBD1 (6 bases). CDR1 and CDR2 from the germline V gene are LNHDA and SQIVND (reference sequence). Deletions cut 6 bases from V and 2 bases from J, with 8 bases between. This CDR3 is built from 13 residues. CDR3 in DNA: TGTGCCAGTAGCCGACAGGCTGGAAACACCATATATTTT. As protein: CASSRQAGNTIYF.

The DNA for the CDR3 is TGTGCCAGCTCACCGACAGGGGGCATCTACGAGCAGTACTTC. It yields the protein CASSPTGGIYEQYF. The V call is TRBV18, the J call TRBJ2-7, with TRBD1 matching over 10 bases. CDR3 size: 14 residues. Germline values: CDR1 KGHSH, CDR2 LQKENI. Losses at the gene ends were 3 bases for V and 3 bases for J; bases not matched to a gene: 2.